Shown below are 19 T cell receptor beta chains from a single sample sequenced in a study of cytomegalovirus exposure and HLA in healthy donors. Researchers ran the PCR with 60 Vbeta and 13 Jbeta primers. Using immunoSEQ multiplex PCR, the repertoire was profiled, and TCRdb retains in-frame clones only, with some absent. Found here are fewer than 350,000 clones, about 87% of them singletons; the top ten hold about 2.5%. Sequenced material: PBMCs. These receptors were taken from a woman under 30 in good health and CMV-seronegative.

The sample holds one count of this clone. CDR3 DNA: TGTGCCAGCAGCTTGGCAGGGTTCGGTGGCAATCAGCCCCAGCATTTT. Translation gives CASSLAGFGGNQPQHF. The chain joins TRBV5-6 to TRBJ1-5, with D possibly being TRBD1 (5 bases). The CDR3 totals 16 residues. Germline lookup yields CDR1 SGHDT and CDR2 YYEEEE. V dropped 0 bases and J dropped 2 bases, with 12 bases sitting between them.

This chain uses TRBV5-1 with TRBJ1-6, with a weak D call TRBD1 (5 bases). This CDR3 region has 14 residues. The V end was cut by 0 bases, the J end by 9 bases, with 10 bases between. Germline V CDR1 and CDR2: SGHRS, YFSETQ. The CDR3 coding sequence is TGCGCCAGCAGCTTGGCCGGGACTGCTTCACCCCTCCACTTT. Encoded protein: CASSLAGTASPLHF. The variable domain in full, completed from reference TRBV5-1 and TRBJ1-6, reads KAGVTQTPRYLIKTRGQQVTLSCSPISGHRSVSWYQQTPGQGLQFLFEYFSETQRNKGNFPGRFSGRQFSNSRSEMNVSTLELGDSALYLCASSLAGTASPLHFGNGTRLTVT.

For the CDR3, the DNA is TGTGCCAGCAGTGAAGACGGGAACACTGAAGCTTTCTTT. Translating it yields CASSEDGNTEAFF. This chain uses TRBV2 with TRBJ1-1; D is undetermined. V shed 1 base and J shed 1 base, with 4 bases lying between them. This CDR3 region has 13 residues. The germline gives CDR1 SNHLY, CDR2 FYNNEI.

The chain has TRBV27 and TRBJ2-1, with a weak D call TRBD1 (6 bases). Germline V gives CDR1 MNHEY, CDR2 SMNVEV (reference sequence). CDR3 length: 14 residues. Trimming removed 0 bases from V and 8 bases from J, with 11 bases in between. The CDR3 DNA follows: TGTGCCAGCAGTTTATCCCTCAGGGGCCATGAGCAGTTCTTC. Its protein product is CASSLSLRGHEQFF.

The chain uses TRBV25-1 and TRBJ2-1; 14 bases fit TRBD2. This CDR3 has 16 residues. The V gene end was trimmed by 7 bases and the J gene end by 7 bases; junction bases not matched to a gene: 9. Germline V gene lookup returns CDR1 MGHDK and CDR2 SYGVNS. The CDR3 bases are TGTGCCAGCATCAGTTCAGGACTAGCGGGGGGTAATGAGCAGTTCTTC. Encoded protein: CASISSGLAGGNEQFF.

The gene calls are TRBV25-1 and TRBJ1-6; D is ambiguous. The CDR3 is made up of 11 amino acids. V lost 2 bases and J 19 bases, leaving 12 bases between the germline ends. In germline, CDR1 is MGHDK, CDR2 SYGVNS. The CDR3 nucleotides read TGTGCCAGCAGTGAAGGCTCAGATCCTCACTTT. Encoded protein: CASSEGSDPHF.

V and J are TRBV2 and TRBJ1-1, with D unresolved. The CDR3 extends over 15 amino acids. In germline, CDR1 is SNHLY, CDR2 FYNNEI. V lost 6 bases to trimming and J lost 2 bases, with 16 bases between them. The chain's CDR3 is CASSPSGVRNTEAFF. DNA of the CDR3: TGTGCCAGCAGCCCCTCCGGGGTCCGAAACACTGAAGCTTTCTTT.

V usage is TRBV6-1 and J usage is TRBJ2-3; 7 bases align to TRBD2. The CDR3 consists of 12 residues. The V gene's germline CDR1 is MNHNS and CDR2 SASEGT. With 8 bases clipped from V and 3 bases from J, the junction kept 2 bases outside the gene matches. The CDR3 spells CASGGGTDTQYF. In DNA, the CDR3 is TGTGCCAGCGGGGGGGGGACAGATACGCAGTATTTT.

The genes are TRBV25-1 and TRBJ2-2; 7 nucleotides align to TRBD1. J lost 6 bases, V lost 4 bases, and 2 bases had no gene match. This CDR3 is 13 amino acids long. Germline CDR1 MGHDK, CDR2 SYGVNS. The chain's CDR3 is CASSATGAGELFF. Here the CDR3 DNA reads TGTGCCAGCAGTGCCACAGGGGCCGGGGAGCTGTTTTTT.

CDR3 loop: CASSYQGAGANVLTF. The CDR3 DNA reads TGTGCCAGCAGCTACCAGGGGGCTGGGGCCAACGTCCTGACTTTC. The chain couples TRBV9 to TRBJ2-6, with 7 bases lining up with TRBD1. The CDR3 has 15 residues. Germline V gene data show CDR1 as SGDLS and CDR2 as YYNGEE. The J segment lost 2 bases and the V segment lost 4 bases, leaving 3 bases of the junction unmatched.

This chain links TRBV7-2 with TRBJ2-3; a weak D match, TRBD2 (6 bases). The CDR3 is 15 residues long. V lost 5 bases and J lost 6, with 18 bases in between. Germline V gene data show CDR1 as SGHTA and CDR2 as FQGNSA. This CDR3 is CASSRLAQSVDTQYF. CDR3 DNA sequence: TGTGCCAGCAGCCGGCTAGCGCAGAGTGTTGATACGCAGTATTTT.

The rearrangement uses TRBV29-1 and TRBJ2-3; tentative D call: TRBD2 (5 bases). The germline gives CDR1 SQVTM, CDR2 ANQGSEA. The V and J ends lost 7 bases and 2 bases respectively, with 10 bases between them. The CDR3 has 12 amino acids. The CDR3 spells CSGYRDTDTQYF. The CDR3, as DNA: TGCAGCGGATACCGGGACACAGATACGCAGTATTTT.

The V and J genes are TRBV6-6 and TRBJ2-5; no reliable D call. Trimming pared 6 bases from V and 5 bases from J, leaving 13 bases between. CDR3 size: 13 residues. In germline, CDR1 is MNHNY, CDR2 SVGAGI (reference sequence). CDR3 DNA sequence: TGTGCCAGCAGCCAGTTCATCCTGGAGACCCAGTACTTC. It yields the protein CASSQFILETQYF.

The gene calls are TRBV5-5 and TRBJ2-1; the match to TRBD1 covers 8 bases. The CDR3 contains 16 residues. Trimming took 1 base from V and 9 from J; bases not matched to a gene: 12. Germline V gene lookup returns CDR1 SGHKS and CDR2 YYEKEE (reference sequence). CDR3 nucleotides: TGTGCCAGCAGCTTGACTGGGACAGGTCCCCTAGGTGAGCAGTTCTTC. Residues: CASSLTGTGPLGEQFF.

The chain uses TRBV30 and TRBJ2-1; 8 nucleotides line up with TRBD1. Germline V gives CDR1 GTSNPN, CDR2 SVGIG (reference sequence). The CDR3 runs 13 residues. V was pared by 3 bases and J by 5 bases, with 3 bases of the junction left unmatched. The CDR3 DNA sequence: TGTGCCTGGAGGAAGACAGGGGACAATGAGCAGTTCTTC. It encodes CAWRKTGDNEQFF.

This rearrangement joins TRBV7-9 to TRBJ2-5; D is possibly TRBD2 (5 bases). This CDR3 contains 15 residues. Germline CDR1 reads SEHNR; CDR2 reads FQNEAQ (reference sequence). V lost 2 bases and J lost 1, with 11 bases in between. This chain's CDR3 is CASSLLGGLQETQYF. The CDR3 region has the DNA TGTGCCAGCAGCTTACTAGGAGGACTCCAAGAGACCCAGTACTTC.

The V and J genes are TRBV19 and TRBJ2-7; TRBD2 is a possible D gene (6 bases). The CDR3 extends over 13 amino acids. In germline, CDR1 is LNHDA, CDR2 SQIVND (reference sequence). Trimming left V 5 bases short and J 4 bases short, with 12 bases between. The CDR3 sequence is CASSERAWYEQYF. DNA of the CDR3: TGTGCCAGTAGTGAGCGGGCCTGGTACGAGCAGTACTTC.

The V call is TRBV7-6, the J call TRBJ2-2; 8 nucleotides align to TRBD2. Germline values: CDR1 SGHVS, CDR2 FNYEAQ. V shed 8 bases, J shed 6 bases, and the junction held 11 bases outside the gene matches. The CDR3 extends over 15 amino acids. In DNA, the CDR3 is TGTGCCAGCGACCTCACCGCCGGGGGGGCCGGGGAGCTGTTTTTT. Encoded protein: CASDLTAGGAGELFF.

The chain recombines TRBV5-4 with TRBJ2-1, with TRBD1 identical over 8 bases. Germline trimming cut 0 bases from V and 7 bases from J; bases unmatched to any gene: 6. The CDR3 has 15 amino acids. The germline CDR1 and CDR2 sequences are SGHNT and YYREEE (reference sequence). CDR3 DNA sequence: TGTGCCAGCAGCTTGGAGGCAGGGGGCATTAATGAGCAGTTCTTC. Protein sequence: CASSLEAGGINEQFF.